This TCR beta chain originates from a study of blood T cell repertoires in COVID-19. Study-wide context: Sample material is recorded as cDNA or gDNA derived from T cells, B-cell-depleted T cells, or PBMCs.

Profiled with immunoSEQ multiplex PCR; TCRdb holds only in-frame clones, not every one. In the table there are over 250,000 clones, 70% to 90% of which are singletons. Germline CDR1 is LGHDT and CDR2 is YNNKEL (reference sequence). This CDR3 comprises 15 residues. V was shortened by 4 bases and J by 0 bases, with 12 bases between the two germline ends. V usage is TRBV3-1 (or the pseudogene TRBV3-2) and J usage is TRBJ1-1, with TRBD1 as a possible D gene (6 bases). Sequencing was performed on peripheral blood. This receptor was taken from a woman in her 70s with acute or convalescent COVID-19. The CDR3: CASSPGDTLNTEAFF. DNA of the CDR3: TGTGCCAGCAGCCCCGGGGACACCTTGAACACTGAAGCTTTCTTT.